Included here is one TCR beta chain sequence, with context. Its antigen remains unidentified. Both 60 Vbeta primers and 13 Jbeta primers went into the PCR. The repertoire was sequenced with immunoSEQ multiplex PCR; TCRdb's copy has only in-frame clones and lacks some. The sample has some 190,000 clones, roughly 83% seen once. This sample stems from a study of cytomegalovirus exposure and HLA in healthy donors. Whole-study findings and limits: Most sequenced TCRs were rare (though some public TCRs occurred in many donors).

CDR1 and CDR2 from the germline V gene are SGHTA and FQGNSA. The CDR3 totals 15 residues. Deletions cut 5 bases from V and 1 base from J, with 14 bases between. The sequencing sample was made of PBMCs. This sequence joins TRBV7-2 and TRBJ1-1, with D possibly matching TRBD1 (5 bases). The source of this sequence is a woman aged 45-60 years in good health and CMV-seronegative. CDR3 nucleotide sequence: TGTGCCAGCAGCGTCGACTCAGGGAAGAACACTGAAGCTTTCTTT. It encodes CASSVDSGKNTEAFF.